A single sample gave rise to the 29 T cell receptor beta chains below, sequenced in a study of cytomegalovirus exposure and HLA in healthy donors (dated 2017 in TCRdb). Library preparation was by the immunoSEQ multiplex PCR assay. The multiplex PCR relied on a mix of 60 forward primers for TCR Vbeta segments and 13 reverse primers for TCR Jbeta segments. TCRdb mirrors the immuneACCESS table, restricted to in-frame sequences. Some clones are absent from its copies; in checked studies, under half trace to an unresolved V gene, and the reason for the others is unknown. This sample holds some 97,000 clones; around 76% were observed only once. Clones ranked in the top ten supply 3% to 4.5% of the sample. Sequenced material: PBMCs. These TCRs come from a woman aged 45 to 65 in good health and CMV-seropositive.

This clone showed up just once. The V call is TRBV27, the J call TRBJ2-7; tentatively, D is TRBD2 (5 bases). Germline V CDR1 and CDR2: MNHEY, SMNVEV (reference sequence). V was trimmed by 3 bases and J by 1 base, leaving 10 bases between them. The CDR3 loop spans 14 amino acids. This CDR3 is CASSFGESSYEQYF. The CDR3 DNA is TGTGCCAGCAGTTTCGGGGAAAGTTCCTACGAGCAGTACTTC.

This chain links TRBV7-3 with TRBJ1-2, with D possibly matching TRBD1 (6 bases). Germline V gene lookup returns CDR1 SGHTA and CDR2 FQGTGA. With 3 bases removed from V and 7 bases from J, the gap between germline ends came to 12 bases. CDR3 length: 13 residues. The CDR3 here is CASSLEGGGGYTF. The CDR3 DNA follows: TGTGCCAGCAGCTTGGAGGGAGGGGGTGGCTACACCTTC. The whole variable domain, filled in from reference TRBV7-3 and TRBJ1-2, reads GAGVSQTPSNKVTEKGKYVELRCDPISGHTALYWYRQSLGQGPEFLIYFQGTGAADDSGLPNDRFFAVRPEGSVSTLKIQRTERGDSAVYLCASSLEGGGGYTFGSGTRLTVV.

The chain's CDR3 is CAWSVRANYGYTF. DNA for the CDR3: TGTGCCTGGAGTGTACGGGCTAACTATGGCTACACCTTC. V gene TRBV30 combines with J gene TRBJ1-2; D unclear. This CDR3 is built from 13 residues. Germline V lookup: CDR1 GTSNPN, CDR2 SVGIG (reference sequence). Deletions cut 0 bases from V and 0 bases from J, with 5 bases between. The full variable domain, in which reference TRBV30 and TRBJ1-2 provide the parts outside the CDR3, is SQTIHQWPATLVQPVGSPLSLECTVEGTSNPNLYWYRQAAGRGLQLLFYSVGIGQISSEVPQNLSASRPQDRQFILSSKKLLLSDSGFYLCAWSVRANYGYTFGSGTRLTVV.

The chain links TRBV6-6 to TRBJ2-1, with 9 bases matching TRBD1. This CDR3 contains 16 residues. Germline-derived CDR1 and CDR2 are MNHNY and SVGAGI (reference sequence). The trim removed 2 bases at V and 7 bases at J, leaving 9 bases unmatched. The CDR3 loop reads CASSYPGTGRRNEQFF. The CDR3 DNA follows: TGTGCCAGCAGTTACCCCGGGACAGGGAGGAGGAATGAGCAGTTCTTC.

This clone was detected once. The chain carries TRBV9 and TRBJ2-2, with TRBD2 matching 8 bases. Unmatched junction bases numbered 10, after V lost 0 bases and J lost 3 bases. Germline CDR1 reads SGDLS; CDR2 reads YYNGEE. The CDR3 loop spans 18 amino acids. The CDR3 nucleotides read TGTGCCAGCAGCGTAGCTCCGGAGGGACTAGGCGACACCGGGGAGCTGTTTTTT. It translates to CASSVAPEGLGDTGELFF.

The chain employs TRBV27 and TRBJ2-3; D might be TRBD1 (6 bases). V lost 3 bases to trimming and J lost 3 bases, with 10 bases between them. Looked up from germline, CDR1 is MNHEY and CDR2 is SMNVEV (reference sequence). This CDR3 comprises 14 residues. The CDR3 sequence is CASSLIQGTDTQYF. The CDR3 DNA is TGTGCCAGCAGTTTGATCCAGGGGACAGATACGCAGTATTTT.

On this clone: Because it lacks the conserved phenylalanine or tryptophan at the end, this CDR3 is likely a read error. V gene TRBV30 combines with J gene TRBJ1-5; D gene ambiguous. Trimming stripped 1 base from V and 2 bases from J, with 12 bases between. The CDR3 is 15 amino acids. CDR1 GTSNPN and CDR2 SVGIG come from the germline V gene (reference sequence). The CDR3 loop reads CAWSGSRLRNQPQHL. The CDR3 coding sequence is TGTGCCTGGAGTGGTTCGCGACTGCGCAATCAGCCCCAGCATCTT.

The rearrangement links TRBV19 to TRBJ2-7, with D maybe TRBD2 (5 bases). Germline assignment: CDR1 LNHDA and CDR2 SQIVND (reference sequence). Trimming stripped 3 bases from V and 5 bases from J, with 8 bases between. The CDR3 extends over 12 amino acids. Here the CDR3 reads CASSISTNEQYF. The CDR3 DNA follows: TGTGCCAGTAGTATCTCGACTAACGAGCAGTACTTC.

The V gene is TRBV19, the J gene TRBJ1-1; tentative D call: TRBD1 (6 bases). V was clipped by 3 bases and J by 0 bases, with 23 bases between them. Per the germline V gene, CDR1 is LNHDA and CDR2 is SQIVND (reference sequence). This CDR3 spans 19 amino acids. This chain's CDR3 is CASSIYRDGRGLMNTEAFF. The CDR3 DNA is TGTGCCAGTAGTATTTATCGGGACGGCAGGGGTTTGATGAACACTGAAGCTTTCTTT.

This chain joins TRBV6-5 and TRBJ1-2, with 9 nucleotides matching TRBD1. The CDR3 runs 12 residues. V dropped 6 bases and J dropped 4; count of bases not matched to a gene: 0. The germline V gene encodes CDR1 MNHEY and CDR2 SVGAGI. In DNA, the CDR3 is TGTGCCAGCAGGGGACAGGGCTATGGCTACACCTTC. This translates into CASRGQGYGYTF.

This clone has just a few counts. This chain uses TRBV6-5 with TRBJ1-2, with D unclear. Germline V gene data show CDR1 as MNHEY and CDR2 as SVGAGI. Trimming took 2 bases from V and 8 from J, leaving 12 bases between them. The CDR3 loop spans 13 amino acids. The CDR3 region is CASSYAGMSGYTF. The CDR3 coding sequence is TGTGCCAGCAGTTACGCGGGGATGAGCGGCTACACCTTC.

In regard to this clone: Other DNA sequences in this sample translate to the same CDR3. V and J are TRBV5-1 and TRBJ2-7, with 7 bases that match TRBD2. Germline V CDR1 and CDR2: SGHRS, YFSETQ. Trimming removed 1 base from V and 1 base from J; junction bases left unmatched: 5. The CDR3 is 15 residues long. CDR3 bases: TGCGCCAGCAGCTTGAGCGGGACGGGGTCCTACGAGCAGTACTTC. Protein product: CASSLSGTGSYEQYF. Full variable domain (remainder filled in from reference TRBV5-1 and TRBJ2-7): KAGVTQTPRYLIKTRGQQVTLSCSPISGHRSVSWYQQTPGQGLQFLFEYFSETQRNKGNFPGRFSGRQFSNSRSEMNVSTLELGDSALYLCASSLSGTGSYEQYFGPGTRLTVT.

As for this clone: This same CDR3 is encoded by further DNA sequences in the sample. V gene TRBV27 combines with J gene TRBJ2-3, with 11 bases aligning to TRBD2. With V trimmed by 5 bases and J by 2 bases, 18 bases remained unmatched. Germline CDR1 MNHEY, CDR2 SMNVEV (reference sequence). CDR3 length: 20 amino acids. CDR3: CASSSLKRLAGLDPTDTQYF. Written as DNA, the CDR3 is TGTGCCAGCAGTAGCTTGAAAAGACTAGCGGGATTAGACCCCACAGATACGCAGTATTTT.

The chain uses TRBV5-1 and TRBJ2-3; D is perhaps TRBD1 (6 bases). This CDR3 is built from 16 residues. Germline CDR1 SGHRS, CDR2 YFSETQ. Trimming cost V 1 base and J 0 bases, with 12 bases left between them. In DNA form, the CDR3 reads TGCGCCAGCAGCTTGTCTGTAGACAGGAGCACAGATACGCAGTATTTT. This gives the protein CASSLSVDRSTDTQYF.

The J gene is TRBJ2-7, the V gene TRBV25-1; 12 bases align to TRBD2. Germline values: CDR1 MGHDK, CDR2 SYGVNS. Trimming cost V 2 bases and J 9 bases; bases outside gene matches: 8. This CDR3 has 15 residues. CDR3 coding DNA: TGTGCCAGCAGTGAACAACTAGCGGGGGGTTTCGTGCAGTACTTC. It specifies CASSEQLAGGFVQYF.

V gene TRBV18 combines with J gene TRBJ2-6; 8 nucleotides line up with TRBD1. The length of the CDR3 is 19 residues. Germline V lookup: CDR1 KGHSH, CDR2 LQKENI. The junction had 11 bases not matched to a gene; V was cut back by 2 bases and J by 2 bases. The CDR3 DNA follows: TGTGCCAGCTCACCAGGGGGGACAGGCAAAGGAACTGGGGCCAACGTCCTGACTTTC. Translating gives CASSPGGTGKGTGANVLTF.

The rearrangement links TRBV4-1 to TRBJ2-3, with 7 bases matching TRBD1. In germline, CDR1 is MGHRA, CDR2 YSYEKL. V dropped 3 bases and J dropped 7; count of bases not matched to a gene: 4. The CDR3 length is 13 residues. The DNA for the CDR3 is TGCGCCAGCAGCCAGAGGGACAGTAATACGCAGTATTTT. Translated: CASSQRDSNTQYF.

This clone is a singleton in its sample. This sequence joins TRBV7-3 and TRBJ2-7; 7 bases are shared with TRBD1. Germline V gives CDR1 SGHTA, CDR2 FQGTGA. Losses at the gene ends were 2 bases for V and 4 bases for J; bases not matched to a gene: 2. The CDR3 has 13 amino acids. Here the CDR3 DNA reads TGTGCCAGCAGCTTAGGGACAGCTTACGAGCAGTACTTC. Protein product: CASSLGTAYEQYF. The entire variable domain, with the rest obtained from reference TRBV7-3 and TRBJ2-7, is as follows: GAGVSQTPSNKVTEKGKYVELRCDPISGHTALYWYRQSLGQGPEFLIYFQGTGAADDSGLPNDRFFAVRPEGSVSTLKIQRTERGDSAVYLCASSLGTAYEQYFGPGTRLTVT.

This clone was observed once. The chain uses TRBV10-2 and TRBJ2-7; 8 nucleotides match TRBD2. With 2 bases clipped from V and 5 bases from J, the junction kept 8 bases outside the gene matches. Germline loops: CDR1 WSHSY, CDR2 SAAADI. This CDR3 has 15 amino acids. CDR3 protein: CASSEGTSGGDEQYF. The CDR3, as DNA: TGCGCCAGCAGTGAGGGTACTAGCGGAGGGGACGAGCAGTACTTC.

V usage is TRBV2 and J usage is TRBJ2-5; 10 bases are a match to TRBD1. The J call is uncertain, as TRBJ2-7 better fits the DNA end. CDR1 SNHLY and CDR2 FYNNEI come from the germline V gene. The CDR3 has 15 residues. The CDR3 DNA sequence: TGTGCCAGCAGGGCTGACAGGGGGCGACCTCGCGAGCAGTACTTC. Amino acids: CASRADRGRPREQYF.

V usage is TRBV10-3 and J usage is TRBJ1-5; D is ambiguous. This CDR3 contains 15 residues. Looked up from germline, CDR1 is ENHRY and CDR2 is SYGVKD. Trimming took 0 bases from V and 0 from J, leaving 6 bases between them. The CDR3 DNA reads TGTGCCATCAGTGAGTCGATAGTTAGCAATCAGCCCCAGCATTTT. This encodes CAISESIVSNQPQHF.

V usage is TRBV11-3 and J usage is TRBJ2-6, with a weak D call TRBD1 (5 bases). V lost 5 bases to trimming and J lost 0 bases, with 8 bases between them. This CDR3 comprises 15 residues. Per germline, CDR1 SGHNT and CDR2 YENEEA. The DNA of the CDR3 is TGTGCCAGCAGCCCAGGGTCCTCTGGGGCCAACGTCCTGACTTTC. Residues: CASSPGSSGANVLTF.

This clone was picked up a small number of times. This rearrangement joins TRBV6-1 to TRBJ2-7; D unresolved. The germline V gene encodes CDR1 MNHNS and CDR2 SASEGT. The CDR3 totals 14 residues. V was shortened by 1 base and J by 5 bases, with 12 bases between the two germline ends. CDR3 protein: CASSEVNSQNEQYF. The DNA of the CDR3 is TGTGCCAGCAGTGAAGTGAACAGTCAAAACGAGCAGTACTTC.

The chain uses TRBV19 and TRBJ2-7, with D unresolved. There are 12 residues in the CDR3. Between the trimmed V and J ends, which lost 10 bases and 1 base, there was a span of 11 bases. Germline lookup yields CDR1 LNHDA and CDR2 SQIVND (reference sequence). The CDR3 DNA reads as TGTGCCACCTCGGTCGGGTCCTACGAGCAGTACTTC. Protein: CATSVGSYEQYF.

This clone has only one observation. CDR3 nucleotides: TGTGCCAGCAGCGTAGAGGGTAGCGGGAGGGTTAACACCGGGGAGCTGTTTTTT. Translating gives CASSVEGSGRVNTGELFF. The chain joins TRBV9 to TRBJ2-2; 11 positions agree with TRBD2. The CDR3 totals 18 residues. Germline V CDR1 and CDR2: SGDLS, YYNGEE. Trimming at V came to 0 bases and at J to 2 bases, leaving 6 bases not matched to a gene.

This chain joins TRBV29-1 and TRBJ1-1; D may be TRBD1 (6 bases). V was cut by 5 bases and J by 7 bases, with 8 bases left in between. Per the germline V gene, CDR1 is SQVTM and CDR2 is ANQGSEA. The CDR3 has 10 amino acids. Here the CDR3 DNA reads TGCAGCGTTACGGACAGTGAAGCTTTCTTT. Amino acids: CSVTDSEAFF.

The chain joins TRBV4-2 to TRBJ2-2, with D maybe TRBD1 (6 bases). The CDR3 loop spans 18 amino acids. The germline gives CDR1 LGHNA, CDR2 YNFKEQ. The V gene lost 2 bases and the J gene lost 3 bases, with 19 bases spanning the gap. The CDR3 reads CASSQSGQGIFYTGELFF. CDR3 sequence (DNA): TGTGCCAGCAGCCAATCGGGGCAGGGGATTTTTTACACCGGGGAGCTGTTTTTT.

The rearrangement links TRBV18 to TRBJ1-1, with 7 positions matching TRBD1. The CDR3 length is 12 residues. Germline assignment: CDR1 KGHSH and CDR2 LQKENI. With 3 bases clipped from V and 11 bases from J, the junction kept 6 bases outside the gene matches. The DNA for the CDR3 is TGTGCCAGCTCACCGGTCACAGGGGAGGCTTTCTTT. Translation gives CASSPVTGEAFF.

The chain links TRBV27 to TRBJ2-7, with 10 bases matching TRBD2. After removal of 6 bases from V and 8 bases from J, the junction contained 16 bases not matched to a gene. The CDR3 is 16 residues long. Per the germline V gene, CDR1 is MNHEY and CDR2 is SMNVEV (reference sequence). CDR3 bases: TGTGCCAGCAGGGGGGGGACTAGCGCCTTGATAGCCAAGCAGTACTTC. Its translation is CASRGGTSALIAKQYF.